The rows below give T cell receptor beta chains drawn from one sample of a study of blood T cell repertoires in COVID-19. Assay: immunoSEQ multiplex PCR; the TCRdb copy retains only in-frame clones and omits some. The sample includes some 120,000 clones, 70% to 80% of them seen just once. Material: peripheral blood. The receptors were sampled from a human donor in a cohort sampled during active COVID-19. The CDR3 runs from the conserved cysteine through the conserved F or W. A D gene is named only where the DNA matches it firmly. Size values are once, few and many counts, or a class for expanded clones, and some rows have none.

CDR3 DNA: TGTGCCAGCAGCTTAGGGTCGGGGGGTCAAGAGACCCAGTACTTC
CDR3 protein: CASSLGSGGQETQYF
clone size: -
V gene: TRBV7-2
D gene: TRBD2
J gene: TRBJ2-5

CDR3 DNA: TGTGCCAGCCGCGGGGGGTCGCCTAGCACAGATACGCAGTATTTT
CDR3 protein: CASRGGSPSTDTQYF
clone size: -
V gene: TRBV19
D gene: TRBD2
J gene: TRBJ2-3

CDR3 DNA: TGTGCCAGCAGCGGGGGGCTAGCGGGAGGTAAGAATGAGCAGTTCTTC
CDR3 protein: CASSGGLAGGKNEQFF
clone size: -
V gene: TRBV6-2/TRBV6-3
D gene: TRBD2
J gene: TRBJ2-1

CDR3 DNA: TGTGCCACCAAGGGAGCGGGAGCGGACACCGGGGAGCTGTTTTTT
CDR3 protein: CATKGAGADTGELFF
clone size: -
V gene: TRBV6-5
D gene: TRBD2
J gene: TRBJ2-2

CDR3 DNA: TGTGCCAGCAGCCACCGGGACAGGGGTTACTATGGCTACACCTTC
CDR3 protein: CASSHRDRGYYGYTF
clone size: few
V gene: TRBV7-9
D gene: TRBD1
J gene: TRBJ1-2

CDR3 DNA: TGTGCCAGCAGTTACTCGAGACTAGGGGGCACAGATACGCAGTATTTT
CDR3 protein: CASSYSRLGGTDTQYF
clone size: -
V gene: TRBV6-5
D gene: -
J gene: TRBJ2-3

CDR3 DNA: TGTGCCAGCAGCAGAGCCGGAAGCGGGGGGCTGCACTCCTACAATGAGCAGTTCTTC
CDR3 protein: CASSRAGSGGLHSYNEQFF
clone size: -
V gene: TRBV7-9
D gene: TRBD2
J gene: TRBJ2-1

CDR3 DNA: TGTGCCAGCAGCCCCCAGGGGGCTTATTCACCCCTCCACTTT
CDR3 protein: CASSPQGAYSPLHF
clone size: few
V gene: TRBV5-6
D gene: TRBD1
J gene: TRBJ1-6

CDR3 DNA: TGTGCCAGCTCACTCGCACAGGGGGCAGGTTACGAGCAGTACTTC
CDR3 protein: CASSLAQGAGYEQYF
clone size: -
V gene: TRBV18
D gene: TRBD1
J gene: TRBJ2-7

CDR3 DNA: TGTGCCAGCACTCCAGGTCGACTACCAGGGGCAATCTCCGGCGAGCAGTACTTC
CDR3 protein: CASTPGRLPGAISGEQYF
clone size: -
V gene: TRBV21-1
D gene: -
J gene: TRBJ2-7

CDR3 DNA: TGTGCCAGCAGCTTAGACAGGGGTACAGGAAACACCATATATTTT
CDR3 protein: CASSLDRGTGNTIYF
clone size: -
V gene: TRBV7-2
D gene: TRBD1
J gene: TRBJ1-3

CDR3 DNA: TGTGCCAGCAGTTACTCGTTCGGTGGAAACACCATATATTTT
CDR3 protein: CASSYSFGGNTIYF
clone size: once
V gene: TRBV6-5
D gene: -
J gene: TRBJ1-3

CDR3 DNA: TGTGCCAGCAGCTTTGGACTGGTAGCGAATGAGCAGTTCTTC
CDR3 protein: CASSFGLVANEQFF
clone size: -
V gene: TRBV7-9
D gene: -
J gene: TRBJ2-1

CDR3 DNA: TGTGCCAGCAGCTTCTCGACAGGGACTGGAAACACCATATATTTT
CDR3 protein: CASSFSTGTGNTIYF
clone size: once
V gene: TRBV7-2
D gene: TRBD1
J gene: TRBJ1-3

CDR3 DNA: TGTGCCAGCAATATCGGGGGGACAGGGGTCAATGAGCAGTTCTTC
CDR3 protein: CASNIGGTGVNEQFF
clone size: -
V gene: TRBV9
D gene: TRBD1
J gene: TRBJ2-1

CDR3 DNA: TGTGCCAGCAGCCCGGGCGTGGGGAGCGGGAGGGCAAATGAGCAGTTCTTC
CDR3 protein: CASSPGVGSGRANEQFF
clone size: -
V gene: TRBV11-3
D gene: TRBD2
J gene: TRBJ2-1

CDR3 DNA: TGTGCCACCAGTGATTCCGGGGTCCTGGCTGGAAACACCATATATTTT
CDR3 protein: CATSDSGVLAGNTIYF
clone size: -
V gene: TRBV24-1
D gene: -
J gene: TRBJ1-3

CDR3 DNA: TGTGCCAGCAGCGATCCCCCATACACTGAAGCTTTCTTT
CDR3 protein: CASSDPPYTEAFF
clone size: -
V gene: TRBV9
D gene: -
J gene: TRBJ1-1

CDR3 DNA: TGCAGCGTTAAACAGGGGATCACAGATACGCAGTATTTT
CDR3 protein: CSVKQGITDTQYF
clone size: -
V gene: TRBV29-1
D gene: TRBD1
J gene: TRBJ2-3

CDR3 DNA: TGTGCCACGATGGGCGTTCAAGAGACCCAGTACTTC
CDR3 protein: CATMGVQETQYF
clone size: -
V gene: TRBV18
D gene: -
J gene: TRBJ2-5

CDR3 DNA: TGTGCCAGCAGCTTCGGATTAGATAGCGGGGCTAGCACAGATACGCAGTATTTT
CDR3 protein: CASSFGLDSGASTDTQYF
clone size: -
V gene: TRBV5-4
D gene: TRBD2
J gene: TRBJ2-3

CDR3 DNA: TGCGCCAGCACCGAACAGGTCACTAACACTGAAGCTTTCTTT
CDR3 protein: CASTEQVTNTEAFF
clone size: -
V gene: TRBV5-1
D gene: -
J gene: TRBJ1-1

CDR3 DNA: TGTGCCAGCAGGCGTCTAGCGGGAGGGCATAGCACCGGGGAGCTGTTTTTT
CDR3 protein: CASRRLAGGHSTGELFF
clone size: -
V gene: TRBV21-1
D gene: -
J gene: TRBJ2-2

CDR3 DNA: TGTGCCAGCAAGTTCGTAGTAGGGGGCACCACTGAAGCTTTCTTT
CDR3 protein: CASKFVVGGTTEAFF
clone size: -
V gene: TRBV27
D gene: TRBD1
J gene: TRBJ1-1

CDR3 DNA: TGTGCCAGCAGCTTAGTCCCAGGGACTAATGAAAAACTGTTTTTT
CDR3 protein: CASSLVPGTNEKLFF
clone size: -
V gene: TRBV11-2
D gene: -
J gene: TRBJ1-4

CDR3 DNA: TGCGCCAGCACGGGATCTATATTAGGGAGAAATGAGCAGTTCTTC
CDR3 protein: CASTGSILGRNEQFF
clone size: -
V gene: TRBV5-1
D gene: -
J gene: TRBJ2-1

CDR3 DNA: TGTGCCAGCAGCTTAGGGTGGGGGGATGGCTACACCTTC
CDR3 protein: CASSLGWGDGYTF
clone size: -
V gene: TRBV7-2
D gene: -
J gene: TRBJ1-2

CDR3 DNA: TGTGCCAGCCGGTTTCGAGTTGTCTCCAACATTCAGTACTTC
CDR3 protein: CASRFRVVSNIQYF
clone size: once
V gene: TRBV27
D gene: -
J gene: TRBJ2-4

CDR3 DNA: TGTGCCAGCAGCTTAGCTATTGGGGGACTGTTGAGCGGCTACACCTTC
CDR3 protein: CASSLAIGGLLSGYTF
clone size: -
V gene: TRBV7-9
D gene: -
J gene: TRBJ1-2

CDR3 DNA: TGTGCCAGCAGCCTTCCACCCGGGGGCACAGATACGCAGTATTTT
CDR3 protein: CASSLPPGGTDTQYF
clone size: few
V gene: TRBV7-9
D gene: -
J gene: TRBJ2-3

CDR3 DNA: TGTGCCAGCAGAACTACAGGGATGGGGACCTATGGCTACACCTTC
CDR3 protein: CASRTTGMGTYGYTF
clone size: -
V gene: TRBV5-8
D gene: -
J gene: TRBJ1-2

CDR3 DNA: TGTGCCAGCAGCTCACAGGGGTTCGGCACTGAAGCTTTCTTT
CDR3 protein: CASSSQGFGTEAFF
clone size: -
V gene: TRBV7-2
D gene: TRBD1
J gene: TRBJ1-1

CDR3 DNA: TGCGCCAGCAGGCACAGGGAATCCTACGAGCAGTACTTC
CDR3 protein: CASRHRESYEQYF
clone size: -
V gene: TRBV5-1
D gene: -
J gene: TRBJ2-7

CDR3 DNA: TGTGCCAGCAGCTTAGTCGGGGGGGGGCCAGATACGCAGTATTTT
CDR3 protein: CASSLVGGGPDTQYF
clone size: -
V gene: TRBV7-2
D gene: TRBD2
J gene: TRBJ2-3

CDR3 DNA: TGCGCCAGCAGTCACCGGGGGAGCCAGACGGGCACAGATACGCAGTATTTT
CDR3 protein: CASSHRGSQTGTDTQYF
clone size: -
V gene: TRBV23-1
D gene: -
J gene: TRBJ2-3

CDR3 DNA: TGTGCCAGCAGCAAAGACAGGGGGAGCAATCAGCCCCAGCATTTT
CDR3 protein: CASSKDRGSNQPQHF
clone size: few
V gene: TRBV27
D gene: TRBD1
J gene: TRBJ1-5

CDR3 DNA: TGCGCCAGCAGCACCGGGACTAGCGGTTTCGTGCAGTTCTTC
CDR3 protein: CASSTGTSGFVQFF
clone size: -
V gene: TRBV5-1
D gene: TRBD2
J gene: TRBJ2-1

CDR3 DNA: TGTGCCAGCAGCAAAGGAATACATCCTTTCTACAATGAGCAGTTCTTC
CDR3 protein: CASSKGIHPFYNEQFF
clone size: -
V gene: TRBV21-1
D gene: -
J gene: TRBJ2-1

CDR3 DNA: TGTGCCAGCAGTGACCTAGCAGAGAACACTGAAGCTTTCTTT
CDR3 protein: CASSDLAENTEAFF
clone size: once
V gene: TRBV2
D gene: -
J gene: TRBJ1-1

CDR3 DNA: TGTGCCAGCTCACGCTTAGGACTGGCACACAATGAGCAGTTCTTC
CDR3 protein: CASSRLGLAHNEQFF
clone size: -
V gene: TRBV28
D gene: -
J gene: TRBJ2-1

CDR3 DNA: TGTGCCAGCAGCTTACAGACAGACTCGCGGGAGCAGTACTTC
CDR3 protein: CASSLQTDSREQYF
clone size: -
V gene: TRBV7-9
D gene: -
J gene: TRBJ2-7